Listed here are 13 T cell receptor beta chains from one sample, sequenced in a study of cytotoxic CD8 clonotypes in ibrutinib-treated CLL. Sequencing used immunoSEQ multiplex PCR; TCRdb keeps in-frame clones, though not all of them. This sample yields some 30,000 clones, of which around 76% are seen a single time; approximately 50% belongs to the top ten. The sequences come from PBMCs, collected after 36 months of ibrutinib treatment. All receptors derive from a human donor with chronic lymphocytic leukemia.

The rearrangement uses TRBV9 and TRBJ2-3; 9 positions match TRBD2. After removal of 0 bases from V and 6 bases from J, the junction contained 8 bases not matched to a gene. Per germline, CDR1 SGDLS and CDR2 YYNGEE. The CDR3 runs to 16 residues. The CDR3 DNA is TGTGCCAGCAGCGTAGAATCTAGCGGGGTGCCGGATACGCAGTATTTT. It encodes CASSVESSGVPDTQYF.

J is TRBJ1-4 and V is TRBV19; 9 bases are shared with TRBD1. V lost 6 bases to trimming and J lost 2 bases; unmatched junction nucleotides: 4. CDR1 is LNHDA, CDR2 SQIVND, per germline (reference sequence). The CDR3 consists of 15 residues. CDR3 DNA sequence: TGTGCCAGTAGCGACAGGGGGGACACTAATGAAAAACTGTTTTTT. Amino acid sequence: CASSDRGDTNEKLFF.

CDR3 region: CSVPRPGQGSRGELFF. In DNA, the CDR3 is TGCAGCGTTCCCCGACCGGGACAGGGAAGCCGAGGGGAGCTGTTTTTT. The chain combines TRBV29-1 with TRBJ2-2; 9 bases map to TRBD1. The CDR3 contains 16 residues. J gave up 8 bases and V 5 bases, and 15 bases lay outside the gene matches. CDR1 and CDR2 from the germline V gene are SQVTM and ANQGSEA.

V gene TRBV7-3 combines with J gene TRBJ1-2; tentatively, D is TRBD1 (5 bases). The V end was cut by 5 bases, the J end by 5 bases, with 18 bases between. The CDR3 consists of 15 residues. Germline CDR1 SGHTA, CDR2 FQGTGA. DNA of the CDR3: TGTGCCAGCAGCCCCGGGGTGGGGCCATCATATGGCTACACCTTC. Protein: CASSPGVGPSYGYTF.

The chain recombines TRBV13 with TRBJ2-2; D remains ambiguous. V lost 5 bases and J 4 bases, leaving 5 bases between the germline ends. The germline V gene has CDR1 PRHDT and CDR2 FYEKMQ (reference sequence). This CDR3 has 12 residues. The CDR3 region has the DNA TGTGCCAGCAGCAGCCGCACCGGGGAGCTGTTTTTT. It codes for CASSSRTGELFF.

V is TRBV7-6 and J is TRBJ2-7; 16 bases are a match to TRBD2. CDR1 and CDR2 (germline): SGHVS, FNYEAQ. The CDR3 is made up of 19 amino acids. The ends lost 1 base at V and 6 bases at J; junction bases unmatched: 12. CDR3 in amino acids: CASSLDPSGLAGGRVEQYF. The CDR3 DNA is TGTGCCAGCAGCTTAGATCCATCGGGACTAGCGGGGGGGCGGGTCGAGCAGTACTTC.

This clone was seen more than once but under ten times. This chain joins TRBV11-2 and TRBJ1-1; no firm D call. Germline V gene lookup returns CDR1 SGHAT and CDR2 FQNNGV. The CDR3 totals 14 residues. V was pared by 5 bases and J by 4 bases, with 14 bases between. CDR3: CASSQVGIRTEAFF. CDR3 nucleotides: TGTGCCAGCAGCCAGGTGGGAATTCGCACTGAAGCTTTCTTT. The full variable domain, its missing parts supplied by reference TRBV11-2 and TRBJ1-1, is EAGVAQSPRYKIIEKRQSVAFWCNPISGHATLYWYQQILGQGPKLLIQFQNNGVVDDSQLPKDRFSAERLKGVDSTLKIQPAKLEDSAVYLCASSQVGIRTEAFFGQGTRLTVV.

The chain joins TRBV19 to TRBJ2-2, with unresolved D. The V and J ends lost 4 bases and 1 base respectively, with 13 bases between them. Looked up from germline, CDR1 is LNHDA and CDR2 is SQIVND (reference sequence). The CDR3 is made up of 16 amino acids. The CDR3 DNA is TGTGCCAGTAGTACAAGAGAAGGAGTGAACACCGGGGAGCTGTTTTTT. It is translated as CASSTREGVNTGELFF.

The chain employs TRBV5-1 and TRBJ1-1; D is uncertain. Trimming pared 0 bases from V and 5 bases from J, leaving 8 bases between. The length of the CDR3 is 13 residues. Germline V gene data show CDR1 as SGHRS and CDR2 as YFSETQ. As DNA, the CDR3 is TGCGCCAGCAGCTTGGAGGTCGAGACTGAAGCTTTCTTT. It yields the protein CASSLEVETEAFF. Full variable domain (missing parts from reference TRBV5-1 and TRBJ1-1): KAGVTQTPRYLIKTRGQQVTLSCSPISGHRSVSWYQQTPGQGLQFLFEYFSETQRNKGNFPGRFSGRQFSNSRSEMNVSTLELGDSALYLCASSLEVETEAFFGQGTRLTVV.

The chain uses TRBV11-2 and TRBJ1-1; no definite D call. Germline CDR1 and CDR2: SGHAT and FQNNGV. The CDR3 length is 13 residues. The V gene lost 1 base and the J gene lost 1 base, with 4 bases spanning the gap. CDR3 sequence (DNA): TGTGCCAGCAGCTTAGGTGGGAACACTGAAGCTTTCTTT. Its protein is CASSLGGNTEAFF.

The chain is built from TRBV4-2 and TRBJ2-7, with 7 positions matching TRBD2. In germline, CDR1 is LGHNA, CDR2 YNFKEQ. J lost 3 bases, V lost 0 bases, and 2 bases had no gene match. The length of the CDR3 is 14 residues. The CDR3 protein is CASSQERGFYEQYF. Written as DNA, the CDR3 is TGTGCCAGCAGCCAAGAGCGGGGGTTCTACGAGCAGTACTTC.

Here the CDR3 reads CASSMGTGATNEKLFF. CDR3 nucleotides: TGTGCCAGTAGTATGGGGACCGGTGCGACTAATGAAAAACTGTTTTTT. This rearrangement joins TRBV19 to TRBJ1-4; D might be TRBD1 (5 bases). V was cut by 3 bases and J by 2 bases, with 13 bases left in between. CDR3 size: 16 residues. The germline gives CDR1 LNHDA, CDR2 SQIVND (reference sequence).

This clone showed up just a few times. CDR3 DNA sequence: TGTGCCAGCAGTTCAGGGATTAACTATGGCTACACCTTC. This codes for CASSSGINYGYTF. The chain carries TRBV27 and TRBJ1-2, with a weak D call TRBD1 (5 bases). Germline V CDR1 and CDR2: MNHEY, SMNVEV (reference sequence). Between the trimmed V and J ends, which lost 4 bases and 1 base, there was a span of 7 bases. The CDR3 length is 13 residues.